These 17 T cell receptor beta chains share one sample of origin, sequenced in a study of blood T cell repertoires in COVID-19. The repertoire was sequenced with immunoSEQ multiplex PCR; TCRdb's copy has only in-frame clones and lacks some. The table records 450,000 to 500,000 clones, 87% of them present only once. Source material: PBMCs or T cells enriched from blood (not recorded which). These receptors all come from a woman aged 18-29 years who had recovered from COVID-19.

This clone was detected only once. CDR3 nucleotides: TGTGCCTGGACCCCCGGGCAGGGTATCTATGGCTACACCTTC. Amino acids: CAWTPGQGIYGYTF. The V gene is TRBV30, the J gene TRBJ1-2, with D possibly TRBD1 on 5 matching bases. V lost 4 bases and J lost 4, with 16 bases in between. Germline V gene data show CDR1 as GTSNPN and CDR2 as SVGIG (reference sequence). This CDR3 has 14 amino acids.

The gene calls are TRBV19 and TRBJ2-3; 8 nucleotides match TRBD2. CDR1 LNHDA and CDR2 SQIVND come from the germline V gene (reference sequence). The CDR3 loop spans 14 amino acids. With 6 bases clipped from V and 6 bases from J, the junction kept 8 bases outside the gene matches. CDR3 sequence reads: CASRDRGGKDTQYF. As DNA, the CDR3 is TGTGCCAGTAGAGATCGGGGGGGCAAGGATACGCAGTATTTT.

V gene TRBV19 combines with J gene TRBJ2-7; TRBD1 matches 9 bases. The CDR3 loop spans 16 amino acids. CDR1 and CDR2 from the germline V gene are LNHDA and SQIVND (reference sequence). V gave up 5 bases and J gave up 2 bases; unmatched junction bases: 10. CDR3 in amino acids: CASSPGQGLRAYEQYF. The DNA for the CDR3 is TGTGCCAGTAGTCCAGGACAGGGGCTGAGGGCCTACGAGCAGTACTTC.

The rearrangement links TRBV7-9 to TRBJ1-1; 8 bases fit TRBD1. The germline V gene has CDR1 SEHNR and CDR2 FQNEAQ (reference sequence). Losses at the gene ends were 5 bases for V and 7 bases for J; bases not matched to a gene: 6. CDR3 length equals 13 residues. The CDR3 here is CASSHTTGVEAFF. In DNA form, the CDR3 reads TGTGCCAGCAGCCATACGACAGGGGTTGAAGCTTTCTTT.

V is TRBV18 and J is TRBJ2-3, with TRBD2 matching 10 bases. CDR1 is KGHSH and CDR2 is LQKENI in the germline V gene. The CDR3 is 16 residues long. The junction had 6 bases not matched to a gene; V was cut back by 0 bases and J by 6 bases. The CDR3, as DNA: TGTGCCAGCTCACCACCGGCTAGCGGGGGTTCGGATACGCAGTATTTT. Residues: CASSPPASGGSDTQYF. Based on the CDR3 plus reference TRBV18 and TRBJ2-3, the full variable domain is NAGVMQNPRHLVRRRGQEARLRCSPMKGHSHVYWYRQLPEEGLKFMVYLQKENIIDESGMPKERFSAEFPKEGPSILRIQQVVRGDSAAYFCASSPPASGGSDTQYFGPGTRLTVL.

The chain is built from TRBV2 and TRBJ2-1; 10 bases are a match to TRBD2. Germline CDR1 is SNHLY and CDR2 is FYNNEI. V shed 2 bases, J shed 8 bases, and the junction held 6 bases outside the gene matches. This CDR3 has 15 amino acids. CDR3 DNA: TGTGCCAGCAGTGAATGGCCTAGCGGGGGTTATGAGCAGTTCTTC. Translating it yields CASSEWPSGGYEQFF.

The chain is built from TRBV11-2 and TRBJ1-6; 9 positions match TRBD1. CDR1 and CDR2 from the germline V gene are SGHAT and FQNNGV. The CDR3 is 18 residues long. With 1 base clipped from V and 5 bases from J, the junction kept 9 bases outside the gene matches. The CDR3 reads CASSLAPGQGTNNSPLHF. The CDR3 nucleotides read TGTGCCAGCAGCTTAGCTCCCGGACAGGGGACAAATAATTCACCCCTCCACTTT.

The rearrangement joins TRBV7-9 to TRBJ1-2; the D gene is possibly TRBD1 (6 bases). V gave up 2 bases and J gave up 1 base, with 20 bases separating them. The CDR3 is 18 amino acids. Germline V gene sequence: CDR1 SEHNR, CDR2 FQNEAQ (reference sequence). Here the CDR3 DNA reads TGTGCCAGCAGCTTAAGGGTGACAGGTTTAAGGGATAACTATGGCTACACCTTC. Its protein is CASSLRVTGLRDNYGYTF.

The chain has TRBV6-5 and TRBJ2-7, with a possible D match to TRBD2 (7 bases). The CDR3 is 15 amino acids. Looked up from germline, CDR1 is MNHEY and CDR2 is SVGAGI. Trimming cost V 2 bases and J 2 bases, with 13 bases left between them. CDR3 sequence: CASSYVRGGTYEQYF. DNA of the CDR3: TGTGCCAGCAGTTACGTTAGGGGGGGGACCTACGAGCAGTACTTC.

The V gene is TRBV28, the J gene TRBJ1-6, with D tentatively TRBD1 (5 bases). The V gene lost 6 bases and the J gene lost 4 bases, with 13 bases spanning the gap. Germline V CDR1 and CDR2: MDHEN, SYDVKM. The CDR3 has 15 amino acids. CDR3: CASSHGTAYNSPLHF. DNA for the CDR3: TGTGCCAGCAGCCACGGGACTGCTTATAATTCACCCCTCCACTTT.

The genes are TRBV5-8 and TRBJ1-1, with 9 bases identical to TRBD1. Looked up from germline, CDR1 is SGHTS and CDR2 is YDEGEE. V shed 2 bases and J 1 base; nucleotides not matched to a gene: 6. This CDR3 has 16 residues. The chain's CDR3 is CASSFTGGGRNTEAFF. As DNA, the CDR3 is TGTGCCAGCAGCTTCACAGGGGGCGGACGGAACACTGAAGCTTTCTTT.

The V gene is TRBV5-1, the J gene TRBJ2-1; 11 positions agree with TRBD2. The CDR3 has 15 amino acids. Germline V gene data show CDR1 as SGHRS and CDR2 as YFSETQ. The V segment lost 5 bases and the J segment 7 bases; nucleotides outside the gene matches: 8. The chain's CDR3 is CASSFTSGGSNEQFF. Here the CDR3 DNA reads TGCGCCAGCAGTTTTACTAGCGGGGGATCAAATGAGCAGTTCTTC.

This clone appeared a single time. The chain carries TRBV7-9 and TRBJ1-1; D is perhaps TRBD1 (6 bases). The V end was cut by 2 bases, the J end by 11 bases, with 15 bases between. The CDR3 totals 13 residues. The germline CDR1 and CDR2 sequences are SEHNR and FQNEAQ (reference sequence). The CDR3 region has the DNA TGTGCCAGCAGCTTACAAATACAGGGAGTGGCTTTCTTT. It codes for CASSLQIQGVAFF.

This chain connects TRBV7-6 to TRBJ2-3, with D maybe TRBD2 (5 bases). Germline-derived CDR1 and CDR2 are SGHVS and FNYEAQ. The CDR3 loop spans 15 amino acids. Deletions cut 5 bases from V and 4 bases from J, with 16 bases between. The DNA for the CDR3 is TGTGCCAGCAGCCTTGGACTGGCCCTCTCAGATACGCAGTATTTT. Protein product: CASSLGLALSDTQYF.

V is TRBV28 and J is TRBJ2-2; TRBD1 is a possible D gene (5 bases). Germline lookup yields CDR1 MDHEN and CDR2 SYDVKM. The CDR3 length is 15 residues. V shed 7 bases and J shed 0 bases, with 12 bases lying between them. The CDR3: CASTLGAANTGELFF. In DNA form, the CDR3 reads TGTGCCAGCACCCTAGGGGCAGCGAACACCGGGGAGCTGTTTTTT.

V gene TRBV27 combines with J gene TRBJ1-3, with TRBD1 identical over 7 bases. This CDR3 spans 16 amino acids. V lost 0 bases and J lost 0; bases outside the gene matches: 2. CDR1 and CDR2 (germline): MNHEY, SMNVEV (reference sequence). The CDR3 here is CASSLSGQASGNTIYF. Here the CDR3 DNA reads TGTGCCAGCAGTTTATCAGGACAGGCCTCTGGAAACACCATATATTTT.

The CDR3 loop is CASSLAGTVYTEAFF. The CDR3 bases are TGTGCCAGCAGCTTAGCGGGGACAGTTTACACTGAAGCTTTCTTT. V and J are TRBV7-2 and TRBJ1-1; 7 positions match TRBD1. In germline, CDR1 is SGHTA, CDR2 FQGNSA. The CDR3 loop spans 15 amino acids. V lost 0 bases, J lost 3 bases, and 4 bases stayed unmatched.